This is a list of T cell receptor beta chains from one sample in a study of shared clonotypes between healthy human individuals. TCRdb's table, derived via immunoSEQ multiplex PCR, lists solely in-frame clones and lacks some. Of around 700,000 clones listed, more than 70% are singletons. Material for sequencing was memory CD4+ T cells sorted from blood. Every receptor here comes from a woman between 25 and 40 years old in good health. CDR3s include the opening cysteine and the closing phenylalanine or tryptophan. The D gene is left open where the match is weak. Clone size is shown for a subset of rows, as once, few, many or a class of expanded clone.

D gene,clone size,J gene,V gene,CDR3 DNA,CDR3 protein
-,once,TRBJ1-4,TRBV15,TGTGCCACCAGCAGAGATCGAGGAGGAGGCAGTGAAAAACTGTTTTTT,CATSRDRGGGSEKLFF
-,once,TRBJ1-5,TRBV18,TGTGCCAGCTCACGGGACAACAATCAGCCCCAGCATTTT,CASSRDNNQPQHF
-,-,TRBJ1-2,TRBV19,TGTGCCAGTAGTATAAGGAGACAGGAGGGCTATGGCTACACCTTC,CASSIRRQEGYGYTF
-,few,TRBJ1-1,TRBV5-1,TGCGCCAGCAAGCGGATGAACACTGAAGCTTTCTTT,CASKRMNTEAFF
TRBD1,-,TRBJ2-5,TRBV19,TGTGCCAGTAGTTCCACAGGGGGAGGCTTCCAAGAGACCCAGTACTTC,CASSSTGGGFQETQYF
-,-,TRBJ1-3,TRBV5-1,TGCGCCAGCAGCCTCGGGACGGCAGGAAACACCATATATTTT,CASSLGTAGNTIYF
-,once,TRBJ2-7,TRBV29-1,TGCAGCGTTATTCCGGCGGAGAGATACGAGCAGTACTTC,CSVIPAERYEQYF
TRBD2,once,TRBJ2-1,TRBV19,TGTGCCAGTACCAAATCTAGCGGGAGTTTCCATGAGCAGTTCTTC,CASTKSSGSFHEQFF
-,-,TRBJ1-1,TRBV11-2,TGTGCCAGCAGCTTAAATTCGGGGGGCACTGAAGCTTTCTTT,CASSLNSGGTEAFF
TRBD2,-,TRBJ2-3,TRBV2,TGTGCCAGCGAGGTTCTAGCGGGAGGCTTGGATACGCAGTATTTT,CASEVLAGGLDTQYF
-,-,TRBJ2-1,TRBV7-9,TGTGCCAGCAGCTTGGTGTCTTTGGGGTCCTACAATGAGCAGTTCTTC,CASSLVSLGSYNEQFF
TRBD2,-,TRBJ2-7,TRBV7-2,TGTGCCAGCAGCATTAGCGGGATGGGGGCCTACGAGCAGTACTTC,CASSISGMGAYEQYF
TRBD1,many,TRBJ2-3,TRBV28,TGTGCCAGCAGTTGGACAGGGGGCCGTACAGATACGCAGTATTTT,CASSWTGGRTDTQYF
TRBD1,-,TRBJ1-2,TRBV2,TGTGCCAGCAGTGAACAGGGGGCAGGGACCTACACCTTC,CASSEQGAGTYTF
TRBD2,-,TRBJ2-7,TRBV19,TGTGCCAGTAGTTCCTCTAAGGGACTAGTGGCCCCCTACGAGCAGTACTTC,CASSSSKGLVAPYEQYF
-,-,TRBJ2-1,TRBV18,TGTGCCAGCTCACCTAGCGCTCAGGGTTCGAATGAGCAGTTCTTC,CASSPSAQGSNEQFF
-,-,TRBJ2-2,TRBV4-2,TGTGCCAGCAGCCAAAAGGAGGCTGCCCTTAACACCGGGGAGCTGTTTTTT,CASSQKEAALNTGELFF
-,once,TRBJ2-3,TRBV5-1,TGCGCCAGCAGCTTGGGACCGGGGACGGCAGATACGCAGTATTTT,CASSLGPGTADTQYF
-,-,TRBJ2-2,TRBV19,TGTGCCAGTAGTATCATGGATGGCACCGGGGAGCTGTTTTTT,CASSIMDGTGELFF
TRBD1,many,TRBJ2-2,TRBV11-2,TGTGCCAGCAGCTTAAAGGGACAGACGAACACCGGGGAGCTGTTTTTT,CASSLKGQTNTGELFF
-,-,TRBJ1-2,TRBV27,TGTGCCAGCAGCGCCGGACACCCGAATAGCTATGGCTACACCTTC,CASSAGHPNSYGYTF
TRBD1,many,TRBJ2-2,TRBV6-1,TGTGCCAGCGCCGGACAGGACACCGGGGAGCTGTTTTTT,CASAGQDTGELFF
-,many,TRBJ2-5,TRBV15,TGTGCCACCAGCAGAGATGGGGGTACGGGCGCGGAGACCCAGTACTTC,CATSRDGGTGAETQYF
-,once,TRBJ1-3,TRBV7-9,TGTGCCAGCAGCTTAGCGGCAGCTCTTGGAAACACCATATATTTT,CASSLAAALGNTIYF
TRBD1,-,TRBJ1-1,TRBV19,TGTGCCAGTAGTGACAGGGGACTGGGATCCACTGAAGCTTTCTTT,CASSDRGLGSTEAFF
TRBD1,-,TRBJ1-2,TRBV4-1,TGCGCCAGCAGCCAAGCTGGACAGGGAAACTATGGCTACACCTTC,CASSQAGQGNYGYTF
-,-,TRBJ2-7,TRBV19,TGTGCCAGTAGCTCGACAACGAGCTCCTACGAGCAGTACTTC,CASSSTTSSYEQYF
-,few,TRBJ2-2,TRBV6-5,TGTGCCAGCAGTTACAATTTCGGGGAGCTGTTTTTT,CASSYNFGELFF
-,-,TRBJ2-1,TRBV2,TGTGCCAGCAGTGAAGTAGAGACTACTGAGCAGTTCTTC,CASSEVETTEQFF
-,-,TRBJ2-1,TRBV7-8,TGTGCCAGCAGCTTAGGGCGGGACAGCTCCTACAATGAGCAGTTCTTC,CASSLGRDSSYNEQFF
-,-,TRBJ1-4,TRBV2,TGTGCCAGCGTCTTGACAGCTCATAATGAAAAACTGTTTTTT,CASVLTAHNEKLFF
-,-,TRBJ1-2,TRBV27,TGTGCCAGCAGTTTAGGGACATTTAAGAGCTACACCTTC,CASSLGTFKSYTF
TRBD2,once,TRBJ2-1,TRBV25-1,TGTGCCAGCAGTGAAACGGGACTAGGAGGTGGTGAGCAGTTCTTC,CASSETGLGGGEQFF
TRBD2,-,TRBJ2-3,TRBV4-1,TGCGCCAGCAGCCAAAGACTAGCGGGAGAGCGGGGAGATACGCAGTATTTT,CASSQRLAGERGDTQYF
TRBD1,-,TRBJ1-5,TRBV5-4,TGTGCCAGCAGTATTGACAGGGTGGGTCAGCCCCAGCATTTT,CASSIDRVGQPQHF
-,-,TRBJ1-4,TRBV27,TGTGCCAGCAGTTTTGGAACAGGGAGAACTAATGAAAAACTGTTTTTT,CASSFGTGRTNEKLFF
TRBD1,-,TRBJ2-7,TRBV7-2,TGTGCCAGCAGCACCCAGGGGGCGTACGAGCAGTACTTC,CASSTQGAYEQYF
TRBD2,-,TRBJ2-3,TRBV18,TGTGCCAGCTCACCAACTCCCGGTCTAGCGGCTAGCACAGATACGCAGTATTTT,CASSPTPGLAASTDTQYF
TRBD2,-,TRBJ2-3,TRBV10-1,TGCGCCAGCAGTGAGCAACTAGCGGGCGGAGATACGCAGTATTTT,CASSEQLAGGDTQYF
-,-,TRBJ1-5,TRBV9,TGTGCCAGCAGTGGAGGACCGCTCAATCAGCCCCAGCATTTT,CASSGGPLNQPQHF
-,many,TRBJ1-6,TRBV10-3,TGTGCCATCGCCAATCCCGGGACCGCCTCGATACATAATTCACCCCTCCACTTT,CAIANPGTASIHNSPLHF
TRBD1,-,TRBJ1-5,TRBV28,TGTGCCAGGGACAGGGGACCCGGTAGGGGCAATCAGCCCCAGCATTTT,CARDRGPGRGNQPQHF
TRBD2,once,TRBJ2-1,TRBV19,TGTGCCAGTAGTACCCCGACCGGGACTAGCGAATACAATGAGCAGTTCTTC,CASSTPTGTSEYNEQFF
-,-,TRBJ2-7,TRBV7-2,TGTGCCAGCAGTTGGGCGCAGGGAGCCTCCTACGAGCAGTACTTC,CASSWAQGASYEQYF
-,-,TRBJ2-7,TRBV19,TGTGCCATATCAAAATCGGACAGACCCTACGAGCAGTACTTC,CAISKSDRPYEQYF
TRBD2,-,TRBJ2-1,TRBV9,TGTGCCAGCGGAATGGCGGGAGAGAATTACAATGAGCAGTTCTTC,CASGMAGENYNEQFF
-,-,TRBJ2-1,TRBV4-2,TGTGCCAGCAGCCAAGATCGGGGTGGATATGAGCAGTTCTTC,CASSQDRGGYEQFF